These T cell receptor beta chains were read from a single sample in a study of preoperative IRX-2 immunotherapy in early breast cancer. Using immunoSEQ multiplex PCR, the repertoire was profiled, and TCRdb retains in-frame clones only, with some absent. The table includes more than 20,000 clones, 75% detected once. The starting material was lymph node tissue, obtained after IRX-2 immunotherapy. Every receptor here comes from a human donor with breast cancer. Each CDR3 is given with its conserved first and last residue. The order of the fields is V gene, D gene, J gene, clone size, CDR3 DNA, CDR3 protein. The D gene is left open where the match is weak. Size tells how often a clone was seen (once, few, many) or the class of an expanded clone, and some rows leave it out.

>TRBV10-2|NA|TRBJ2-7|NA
TGCGCCAGCAGTGATGGGGGCCTCTACGAGCAGTACTTC
CASSDGGLYEQYF
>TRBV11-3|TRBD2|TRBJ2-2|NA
TGTGCCAGCAGTTCGGGACTAGCGGGAACGAACACCGGGGAGCTGTTTTTT
CASSSGLAGTNTGELFF
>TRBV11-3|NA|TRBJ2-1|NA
TGTGCCAGCAGCCTCTTTAGCGCTCCCTACAATGAGCAGTTCTTC
CASSLFSAPYNEQFF
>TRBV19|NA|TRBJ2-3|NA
TGTGCCAGTAAGTACAGGACTAGCACAGATACGCAGTATTTT
CASKYRTSTDTQYF
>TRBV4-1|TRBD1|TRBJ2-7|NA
TGCGCCAGCAGCCAAGACTTCCGACAGGGGGTTTACGAGCAGTACTTC
CASSQDFRQGVYEQYF
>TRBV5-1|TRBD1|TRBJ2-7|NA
TGCGCCAGTAGGGCTGGACAGGGCAGCTCCTACGAGCAGTACTTC
CASRAGQGSSYEQYF
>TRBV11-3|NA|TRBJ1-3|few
TGTGCCAGCAGCTTCGGGAACTCTGGAAACACCATATATTTT
CASSFGNSGNTIYF
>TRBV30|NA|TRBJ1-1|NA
TGTGCCTGGAGTGTACCCGGATCAGGTATCACTGAAGCTTTCTTT
CAWSVPGSGITEAFF
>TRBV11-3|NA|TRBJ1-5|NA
TGTGCCAGCAGCCCCGGCTGGGGGAATAGCAATCAGCCCCAGCATTTT
CASSPGWGNSNQPQHF
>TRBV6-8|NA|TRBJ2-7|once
TGTGCCATCAGCTACTTGGGACAAGACGTACGCTACGAGCAGTACTTC
CAISYLGQDVRYEQYF
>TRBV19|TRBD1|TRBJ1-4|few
TGTGCCAGTAGTGTCTCCGGGACAGGGTTTTGGGATAATGAAAAACTGTTTTTT
CASSVSGTGFWDNEKLFF
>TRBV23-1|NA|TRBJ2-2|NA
TGCGCCAGCAGTCATGGCCTTAACACCGGGGAGCTGTTTTTT
CASSHGLNTGELFF
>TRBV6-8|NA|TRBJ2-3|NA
TGTGCCAGCAGTTACTCGGGCAGAAACACAGATACGCAGTATTTT
CASSYSGRNTDTQYF
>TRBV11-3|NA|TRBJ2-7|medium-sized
TGTGCCAGCAGCTTTTTAGCAGGTTCCTACGAGCAGTACTTC
CASSFLAGSYEQYF
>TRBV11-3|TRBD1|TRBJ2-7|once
TGTGCCAGCAGCTTAGAGACAGGGGGACAGTTCAACTTCTACGAGCAGTACTTC
CASSLETGGQFNFYEQYF
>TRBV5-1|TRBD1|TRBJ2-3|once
TGCGCCAGCAGCTTGAATTGGTTTCGGGGACAGGGCTCTAGGGATACGCAGTATTTT
CASSLNWFRGQGSRDTQYF
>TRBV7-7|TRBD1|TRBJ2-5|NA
TGTGCCAGCAGCTTAGGGGGACAGGGTGAGACCCAGTACTTC
CASSLGGQGETQYF
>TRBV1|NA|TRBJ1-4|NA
TGCGCCAGCAGCCAAGTTCCGGGGACTAATGAAAAACTGTTTTTT
CASSQVPGTNEKLFF
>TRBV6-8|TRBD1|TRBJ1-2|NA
TGTGCCACCAGGACAGGGGCGACGGCTAACTATGGCTACACCTTC
CATRTGATANYGYTF
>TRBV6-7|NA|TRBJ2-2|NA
TGTGCCAGCACACTCAGGGTCACCGGGGAGCTGTTTTTT
CASTLRVTGELFF
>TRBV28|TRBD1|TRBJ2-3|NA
TGTGCCAGCAGTCAGGGGGACAGGGGTACAGATACGCAGTATTTT
CASSQGDRGTDTQYF
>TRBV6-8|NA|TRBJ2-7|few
TGTGCCAGCAGTTATGGCGAGGCCTACGAGCAGTACTTC
CASSYGEAYEQYF
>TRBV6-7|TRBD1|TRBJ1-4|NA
TGTGCCAGCAGTTTGACCCGACAGGGGGGCGAAAAACTGTTTTTT
CASSLTRQGGEKLFF
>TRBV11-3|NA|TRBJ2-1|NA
TGTGCCAGCAGCCATCGACTAGACGCAACCGAGCAGTTCTTC
CASSHRLDATEQFF
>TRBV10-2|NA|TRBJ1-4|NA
TGCGCCACCGTACATCGCACTAATGAAAAACTGTTTTTT
CATVHRTNEKLFF
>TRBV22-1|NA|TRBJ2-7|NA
TGTGCCAGCAGTTTCGCTAACTACGAGCAGTACTTC
CASSFANYEQYF
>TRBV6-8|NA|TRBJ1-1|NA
TGTGCCAGCAGTTTGGGGGTCATGAACACTGAAGCTTTCTTT
CASSLGVMNTEAFF
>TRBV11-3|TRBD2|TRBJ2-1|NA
TGTGCCAGCAGCTCGACTAGCGGGCCGTACAATGAGCAGTTCTTC
CASSSTSGPYNEQFF
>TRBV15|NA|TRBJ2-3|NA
TGTGCCACCAGCAGTCGGACCGAGAGCACAGATACGCAGTATTTT
CATSSRTESTDTQYF
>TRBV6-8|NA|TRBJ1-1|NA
TGTGCCAGCAGTTACTCAGAAGGGACTGAAGCTTTCTTT
CASSYSEGTEAFF
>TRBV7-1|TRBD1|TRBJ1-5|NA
TGTGCCAGCAGCCTAACCGCCGGGACAGCGAGCAATCAGCCCCAGCATTTT
CASSLTAGTASNQPQHF
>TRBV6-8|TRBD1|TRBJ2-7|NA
TGTGCCATCAGGGACAGGGGGAAAGGCTACGAGCAGTACTTC
CAIRDRGKGYEQYF
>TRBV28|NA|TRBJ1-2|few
TGTGCCAGCAGTCTAACCGGGACCGAAAAAGTGAAAGGCTACACCTTC
CASSLTGTEKVKGYTF
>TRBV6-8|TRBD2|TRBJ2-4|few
TGTGCCAGCGACCACGGATTAGCGGGAGTCGGAGTGAACATTCAGTACTTC
CASDHGLAGVGVNIQYF
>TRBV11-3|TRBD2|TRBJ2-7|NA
TGTGCCAGCAGAACGCTTCCGGGGACTAGCGGAATAAGCTACGAGCAGTACTTC
CASRTLPGTSGISYEQYF
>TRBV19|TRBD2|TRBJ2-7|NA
TGTGCCAGTAGTACCCTAGCGGGATTTACCTACGAGCAGTACTTC
CASSTLAGFTYEQYF
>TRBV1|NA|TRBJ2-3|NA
TGCGCCAGCAGCCATGCCACTAGCCCCGCGACCCCCACAGATACGCAGTATTTT
CASSHATSPATPTDTQYF
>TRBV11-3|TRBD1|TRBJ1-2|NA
TGTGCTAGCAGCGACACGACAGGGGCTAACTATGGCTACACCTTC
CASSDTTGANYGYTF
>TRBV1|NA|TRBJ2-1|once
TGCGCCAGCAGCCAGGTGAGGTCGAATGAGCAGTTCTTC
CASSQVRSNEQFF
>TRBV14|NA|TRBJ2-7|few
TGTGCCAGCAGCACCCGTACTTTCGAGCAGTACTTC
CASSTRTFEQYF
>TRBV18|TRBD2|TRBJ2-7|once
TGTGCCAGCTCACCTTTAAACATGGCTAGCGGTACTTCCTACGAGCAGTACTTC
CASSPLNMASGTSYEQYF
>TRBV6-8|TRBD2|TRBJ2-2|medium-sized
TGTGCCAGCAGTCGGACTAGCGGGAGGGCCAGCACCGGGGAGCTGTTTTTT
CASSRTSGRASTGELFF